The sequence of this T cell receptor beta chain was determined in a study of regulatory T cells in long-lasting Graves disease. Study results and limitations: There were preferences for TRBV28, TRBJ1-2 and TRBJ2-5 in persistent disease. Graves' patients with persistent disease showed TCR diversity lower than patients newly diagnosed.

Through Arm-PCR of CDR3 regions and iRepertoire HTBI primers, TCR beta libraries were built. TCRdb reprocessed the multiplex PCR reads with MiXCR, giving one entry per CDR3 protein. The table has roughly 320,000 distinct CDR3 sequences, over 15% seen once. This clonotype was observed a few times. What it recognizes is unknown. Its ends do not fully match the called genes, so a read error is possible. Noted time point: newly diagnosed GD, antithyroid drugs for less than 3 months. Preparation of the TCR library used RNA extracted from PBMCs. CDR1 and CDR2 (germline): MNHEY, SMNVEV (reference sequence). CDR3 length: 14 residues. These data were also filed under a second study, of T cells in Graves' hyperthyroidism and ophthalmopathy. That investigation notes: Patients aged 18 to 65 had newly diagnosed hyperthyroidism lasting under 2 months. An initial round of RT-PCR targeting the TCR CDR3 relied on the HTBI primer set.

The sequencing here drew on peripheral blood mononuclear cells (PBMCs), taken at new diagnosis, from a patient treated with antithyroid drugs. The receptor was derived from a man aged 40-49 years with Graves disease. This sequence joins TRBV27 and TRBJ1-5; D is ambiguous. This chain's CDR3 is CTSSSRDSNQPQHF. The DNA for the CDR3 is TGTACCAGCAGTTCAAGAGATAGCAATCAGCCCCAGCATTTT.